The present entry profiles one T cell receptor (beta chain) with its context. Its binding antigen is unknown. Nothing much larger sits one base from this clone, and base qualities are not available. V trim: 1 base; J trim: 5 bases; unmatched bases: 13. There are 17 amino acids in the CDR3, from cysteine to phenylalanine inclusive. Just CDR3 DNA is preserved here, 51 bases in frame from base 1. The germline V gene yields SGHVS for CDR1 and FNYEAQ for CDR2. This sample is drawn from a study of tumor-infiltrating lymphocytes in oesophageal squamous cell carcinoma (dated by TCRdb to about 2016). Library preparation was by PCR. Reads for this sample came from an Illumina HiSeq 2000. TCRdb redid the processing of the public reads, applying fastp at Q25 and MiXCR, and retained in-frame beta chains. Rows are unified per CDR3 protein, each entry keeping the most common DNA and genes. This sample holds 15,000 to 20,000 distinct CDR3 sequences; around 50% were observed only once. The top ten constitute around 42% of the sample.

The receptor was derived from a female donor with esophageal squamous cell carcinoma. Material: normal esophageal tissue next to the tumor. This chain joins TRBV7-6 to TRBJ2-5; 7 of the junction bases match TRBD1. The DNA sequence reads TGTGCCAGCAGCTTAGGGGTCGGGACAGCCCCCTTGGAGACCCAGTACTTC. It translates as CASSLGVGTAPLETQYF.